Listed below are T cell receptor beta chains from one sample, sequenced in a study of blood T cell repertoires in COVID-19. Repertoires were generated with immunoSEQ multiplex PCR, while TCRdb's copy carries only in-frame clones and drops some. The sample records roughly 58,000 clones, roughly 70% being singletons. The sequencing sample was made of PBMCs or T cells enriched from blood (not recorded which). The receptors come from an older woman who had been exposed to COVID-19. Both conserved end residues are part of each CDR3. Each record gives: J gene, D gene, clone size, V gene, CDR3 DNA, CDR3 protein. A D gene is named only where the DNA matches it firmly. A row's size may be missing; if present it is once, few, many or a size class.

>TRBJ2-6|.|once|TRBV30
TGTGCCCTCGGAGGGTCCTCTGGGGCCAACGTCCTGACTTTC
CALGGSSGANVLTF
>TRBJ1-5|.|.|TRBV6-1
TGTGCCAGCAGTGAAGGAGTAAAGCAGCCCCAGCATTTT
CASSEGVKQPQHF
>TRBJ1-2|TRBD1|.|TRBV28
TGTGCCAGCAGTGCAAGGACAGGGAGAGGCTACACCTTC
CASSARTGRGYTF
>TRBJ1-1|.|.|TRBV5-1
TGCGCCAGCAGCTCCCTCGAGGGGGTGGGGGCTGAAGCTTTCTTT
CASSSLEGVGAEAFF
>TRBJ1-1|.|.|TRBV19
TGTGCCAGTAGGGGAGGGGTCAACACTGAAGCTTTCTTT
CASRGGVNTEAFF
>TRBJ2-3|.|.|TRBV7-9
TGTGCCAGCAGCAACACTCAAACGGGAGCGGCAGATACGCAGTATTTT
CASSNTQTGAADTQYF
>TRBJ2-3|TRBD2|.|TRBV6-2/TRBV6-3
TGTGCCAGCAGTTCCGGGACTAGCGGGACGACGACAGATACGCAGTATTTT
CASSSGTSGTTTDTQYF
>TRBJ2-5|TRBD2|.|TRBV30
TGTGCCTGGGGGCGGGAGGGCCACGGGACCCAGTACTTC
CAWGREGHGTQYF
>TRBJ1-4|.|few|TRBV28
TGTGCCAGCAGTTTAATACCGCAGGGCGGAGGAGGGTCGTATGAAAAACTGTTTTTT
CASSLIPQGGGGSYEKLFF
>TRBJ1-2|.|.|TRBV7-2
TGTGCCAGCACCACAGGGACACGAGGCTACACCTTC
CASTTGTRGYTF
>TRBJ1-5|.|.|TRBV19
TGTGCCAGTAGCTTACTAGGGCAGGCCGGGCAGCCCCAGCATTTT
CASSLLGQAGQPQHF
>TRBJ1-2|.|once|TRBV18
TGTGCCAGCTCAACGGGTTTCAACTATGGCTACACCTTC
CASSTGFNYGYTF
>TRBJ2-7|TRBD2|few|TRBV27
TGTGCCAGCAGTGATCCGGCGGGAGCGTATAACGAGCAGTACTTC
CASSDPAGAYNEQYF
>TRBJ2-2|.|.|TRBV11-2
TGTGCCAGCAGCTTAACAGACACCGGGGAGCTGTTTTTT
CASSLTDTGELFF
>TRBJ1-1|.|.|TRBV6-5
TGTGCCAGCAGCCACGGGTCGGCTGAAGCTTTCTTT
CASSHGSAEAFF
>TRBJ2-5|TRBD2|.|TRBV5-1
TGCGCCAGCAGCTTCGGGAGGTACCAAGAGACCCAGTACTTC
CASSFGRYQETQYF
>TRBJ2-3|TRBD2|.|TRBV2
TGTGCCAGCAGGGAAAAGCGGGAGGGGACAGATACGCAGTATTTT
CASREKREGTDTQYF
>TRBJ1-4|TRBD1|.|TRBV28
TGTGCCAGCACCATGGTGGGACAGACTAATGAAAAACTGTTTTTT
CASTMVGQTNEKLFF
>TRBJ2-2|TRBD1|few|TRBV3-1/TRBV3-2
TGTGCCAGCAGCCGAGGGACAGGGGGCACCGGGGAGCTGTTTTTT
CASSRGTGGTGELFF
>TRBJ1-1|.|many|TRBV19
TGTGCCAGTAGTATACAGGGAGGAAACACTGAAGCTTTCTTT
CASSIQGGNTEAFF
>TRBJ2-7|TRBD2|.|TRBV6-4
TGTGCCAGCAGTGTTCTACTAGCGGGGATTCACGAGCAGTACTTC
CASSVLLAGIHEQYF
>TRBJ2-7|.|.|TRBV11-2
TGTGCCAGCACCCAAGGGGGGGGCAGCGAGCAGTACTTC
CASTQGGGSEQYF
>TRBJ1-5|TRBD1|.|TRBV5-1
TGCGCCAGCAGCCCTTCGGGACAGGGTTCGGGTCAGCCCCAGCATTTT
CASSPSGQGSGQPQHF
>TRBJ1-1|.|.|TRBV7-8
TGTGCCAGCAGCTTAGGGGGTATTACGGGGGTCGGCATGAACATGAACACTGAAGCTTTCTTT
CASSLGGITGVGMNMNTEAFF
>TRBJ1-1|TRBD1|.|TRBV6-2/TRBV6-3
TGTGCCAGCAGTCGACAGGGTAAGAACACTGAAGCTTTCTTT
CASSRQGKNTEAFF
>TRBJ2-7|.|.|TRBV5-5
TGTGCCAGCAGTATTACAGCGGATTACGAGCAGTACTTC
CASSITADYEQYF
>TRBJ1-1|TRBD1|once|TRBV3-1/TRBV3-2
TGTGCCAGCAGCCAACTCGGACAGGACACTGAAGCTTTCTTT
CASSQLGQDTEAFF
>TRBJ1-1|.|.|TRBV19
TGTGCCAGTAGTGTTGCCGACAGTCGGGACACTGAAGCTTTCTTT
CASSVADSRDTEAFF
>TRBJ1-1|.|.|TRBV2
TGTGCCAGCAGTAGCCGAGACAGGCCCACTGAAGCTTTCTTT
CASSSRDRPTEAFF
>TRBJ2-6|.|.|TRBV19
TGTGCCAGTAGGCTACTCTCGGGGGCCAACGTCCTGACTTTC
CASRLLSGANVLTF
>TRBJ2-3|.|.|TRBV19
TGTGCCAGTAGTATGTTGAGCCAGGGCAAGGGCACAGATACGCAGTATTTT
CASSMLSQGKGTDTQYF
>TRBJ2-1|TRBD2|.|TRBV6-2/TRBV6-3
TGTGCCAGCAGTTTTAATCCGGGACTAGCGGGAGGGTATCCGCGGAATGAGCAGTTCTTC
CASSFNPGLAGGYPRNEQFF
>TRBJ1-1|TRBD1|.|TRBV27
TGTGCCAGCAGTTTATTACCCGACAGGGGGAACACTGAAGCTTTCTTT
CASSLLPDRGNTEAFF
>TRBJ2-7|TRBD2|.|TRBV5-4
TGTGCCAGCAGCTTACTAGCGGGAGGGTACGAGCAGTACTTC
CASSLLAGGYEQYF
>TRBJ2-1|.|.|TRBV7-2
TGTGCCAGCAGCTACGGGGTCCTGACCTACAATGAGCAGTTCTTC
CASSYGVLTYNEQFF
>TRBJ2-3|TRBD1|.|TRBV13
TGTGCCAGCAGCTCGGGACAGGGGAGGCAGTATTTT
CASSSGQGRQYF
>TRBJ1-5|.|.|TRBV28
TGTGCCAGCACTCCCAGTCAGGGTGGCAATCAGCCCCAGCATTTT
CASTPSQGGNQPQHF
>TRBJ1-4|TRBD1|.|TRBV28
TGTGCCAGCAGTCCCGGGACAGGGTTTGGAAAACTGTTTTTT
CASSPGTGFGKLFF
>TRBJ2-3|TRBD1|once|TRBV7-2
TGTGCCAGCAGCGCTTTGTGGGGACAGTTCACAGATACGCAGTATTTT
CASSALWGQFTDTQYF
>TRBJ1-2|TRBD1|.|TRBV28
TGTGCCAGCAGTTTCGGGACAGGGGACGGCTACACCTTC
CASSFGTGDGYTF
>TRBJ1-2|.|.|TRBV4-1
TGCGCCAGCAGCCCGCACTCGGACTCGGGTGGCTACACCTTC
CASSPHSDSGGYTF
>TRBJ2-7|.|few|TRBV27
TGTGCCAGCAGTTTAAGTACGGTCTACGAGCAGTACTTC
CASSLSTVYEQYF
>TRBJ1-6|.|.|TRBV12-3/TRBV12-4
TGTGCCAGCCGCCCCCGGGATTCACCCCTCCACTTT
CASRPRDSPLHF